These 15 T cell receptor beta chains were sequenced from one sample in a study of T cell responses to AZD1222 COVID-19 vaccine. Data came from immunoSEQ multiplex PCR; TCRdb stores just in-frame clones and leaves some out. The data contain around 99,000 clones, more than 90% of them singletons. Specimen: peripheral blood, collected on day 0 of AZD1222 vaccination. The receptors stem from an adult in good health.

This clone is a singleton in its sample. The V and J genes are TRBV29-1 and TRBJ1-1; D is undetermined. Per the germline V gene, CDR1 is SQVTM and CDR2 is ANQGSEA. V lost 8 bases to trimming and J lost 2 bases, with 12 bases between them. This CDR3 has 12 residues. The CDR3 spells CSTRVENTEAFF. The DNA for the CDR3 is TGCAGCACGCGGGTCGAAAACACTGAAGCTTTCTTT. Filled out from reference TRBV29-1 and TRBJ1-1, the complete variable domain reads SAVISQKPSRDICQRGTSLTIQCQVDSQVTMMFWYRQQPGQSLTLIATANQGSEATYESGFVIDKFPISRPNLTFSTLTVSNMSPEDSSIYLCSTRVENTEAFFGQGTRLTVV.

This chain joins TRBV29-1 and TRBJ1-4; the D is unclear. V was clipped by 4 bases and J by 3 bases, with 9 bases between them. CDR3 length: 13 residues. Germline V gene data show CDR1 as SQVTM and CDR2 as ANQGSEA. The CDR3 here is CSVGEASNEKLFF. The DNA for the CDR3 is TGCAGCGTTGGGGAGGCATCTAATGAAAAACTGTTTTTT.

The rearrangement links TRBV14 to TRBJ2-3, with TRBD2 matching over 7 bases. Germline assignment: CDR1 SGHDN and CDR2 FVKESK. The CDR3 runs 16 residues. With 1 base clipped from V and 4 bases from J, the junction kept 8 bases outside the gene matches. The DNA for the CDR3 is TGTGCCAGCAGCCAAGTGTTTAATGGGGGGGCAGATACGCAGTATTTT. This gives the protein CASSQVFNGGADTQYF.

This chain uses TRBV3-1 (or the pseudogene TRBV3-2) with TRBJ1-2; 7 bases map to TRBD1. CDR3 size: 13 residues. V dropped 1 base and J dropped 8; count of bases not matched to a gene: 4. Germline V lookup: CDR1 LGHDT, CDR2 YNNKEL (reference sequence). This CDR3 is CASSQGQGWGYTF. CDR3 in DNA: TGTGCCAGCAGCCAAGGACAGGGTTGGGGCTACACCTTC.

The V gene is TRBV27, the J gene TRBJ1-2, with D possibly TRBD1 on 6 matching bases. Trimming pared 4 bases from V and 8 bases from J, leaving 11 bases between. Per germline, CDR1 MNHEY and CDR2 SMNVEV (reference sequence). The CDR3 sequence is 12 residues long. The CDR3 region has the DNA TGTGCCAGCAGTTCCGGGGGGGGCGGCTACACCTTC. Translating it yields CASSSGGGGYTF.

The rearrangement joins TRBV10-1 to TRBJ1-6; 7 nucleotides agree with TRBD1. The V segment lost 6 bases and the J segment 8 bases; nucleotides outside the gene matches: 4. Germline loops: CDR1 WNHNN, CDR2 SYGVQD (reference sequence). This CDR3 spans 13 amino acids. This CDR3 is CASRRGPDSPLHF. As DNA, the CDR3 is TGCGCCAGCAGGAGGGGGCCAGATTCACCCCTCCACTTT.

The gene calls are TRBV7-2 and TRBJ2-1, with 7 bases lining up with TRBD2. CDR3 length: 15 residues. V shed 0 bases and J 10 bases; nucleotides not matched to a gene: 9. In germline, CDR1 is SGHTA, CDR2 FQGNSA. The chain's CDR3 is CASSLASGTSAEQFF. CDR3 sequence (DNA): TGTGCCAGCAGCTTAGCCTCCGGCACTAGCGCAGAGCAGTTCTTC.

The chain uses TRBV12-3 or TRBV12-4 and TRBJ2-7, with D uncertain. V shed 8 bases and J shed 4 bases, with 15 bases lying between them. The CDR3 has 13 residues. The CDR3 region is CASLGPPRYEQYF. CDR3 DNA: TGTGCCAGCCTTGGGCCCCCGAGGTACGAGCAGTACTTC.

The rearrangement uses TRBV9 and TRBJ2-1; tentative D call: TRBD2 (6 bases). The CDR3 has 13 residues. Trimming left V 3 bases short and J 4 bases short, with 8 bases between. CDR1 is SGDLS, CDR2 YYNGEE, per germline. CDR3 in amino acids: CASSAGTYNEQFF. CDR3 sequence (DNA): TGTGCCAGCAGCGCCGGGACTTACAATGAGCAGTTCTTC.

The chain employs TRBV27 and TRBJ1-1; D remains ambiguous. This CDR3 contains 15 residues. From germline, CDR1 is MNHEY and CDR2 SMNVEV (reference sequence). V was pared by 5 bases and J by 1 base, with 14 bases between. This CDR3 reads CASSPLGGPNTEAFF. CDR3 in DNA: TGTGCCAGCAGTCCTCTCGGCGGACCGAACACTGAAGCTTTCTTT.

The chain joins TRBV5-6 to TRBJ1-2; 10 bases are a match to TRBD1. From germline, CDR1 is SGHDT and CDR2 YYEEEE. V shed 4 bases, J shed 1 base, and the junction held 4 bases outside the gene matches. The CDR3 covers 15 residues. CDR3: CASSQWTGGNYGYTF. DNA for the CDR3: TGTGCCAGCAGCCAGTGGACAGGGGGTAACTATGGCTACACCTTC.

By its share, this clone is medium-sized. The sample has other DNA sequences that encode this CDR3 too. The gene calls are TRBV10-3 and TRBJ1-5; TRBD1 matches at 7 bases. V shed 9 bases and J 0 bases; nucleotides not matched to a gene: 5. Germline V CDR1 and CDR2: ENHRY, SYGVKD. This CDR3 has 14 residues. CDR3: CAIGTGDSNQPQHF. CDR3 bases: TGTGCCATTGGAACAGGGGATAGCAATCAGCCCCAGCATTTT.

CDR3 in DNA: TGCGCCAGCAGCCAAGATCGCCTAGCGGGAGGAAACAATGAGCAGTTCTTC. Translated: CASSQDRLAGGNNEQFF. The V and J genes are TRBV4-3 and TRBJ2-1; 11 bases fit TRBD2. The germline V gene encodes CDR1 LGHNA and CDR2 YSLEER. The CDR3 length is 17 residues. V lost 0 bases to trimming and J lost 5 bases; unmatched junction nucleotides: 6.

The CDR3 is CASSYGLAGGADTQYF. The CDR3 nucleotides are TGTGCCAGCAGCTATGGACTAGCGGGGGGGGCAGATACGCAGTATTTT. This chain joins TRBV7-2 and TRBJ2-3; the match to TRBD2 covers 15 bases. V gave up 4 bases and J gave up 4 bases; unmatched junction bases: 3. This CDR3 is 16 amino acids long. Germline lookup yields CDR1 SGHTA and CDR2 FQGNSA.

The genes are TRBV9 and TRBJ1-1, with D unclear. Germline loops: CDR1 SGDLS, CDR2 YYNGEE. Trimming removed 4 bases at V and 4 bases at J, with 14 bases between. The CDR3 length is 14 residues. CDR3 in amino acids: CASSPSRIITEAFF. CDR3 in DNA: TGTGCCAGCAGCCCCAGCCGGATTATCACTGAAGCTTTCTTT.